This T cell receptor (beta chain) derives from a study of cytomegalovirus exposure and HLA in healthy donors (TCRdb year 2017). At the level of the whole study: In an earlier analysis of approximately 640 of the donors, 250 to 300 Gb of sequence data and 90 million to 120 million unique TCR beta sequences from 150 million to 200 million T cells were reported. A later genetic analysis used genome-wide SNP genotypes for about 60% of the roughly 700 donors, treating that subset as a discovery cohort. An earlier analysis of about 600 of the donors used high-throughput TCR beta sequencing to judge whether each TCR beta V gene segment behaved as functional or pseudogenic. Typing coverage varied by locus: roughly 629-640 donors for A, B, C, DRB1 and DQB1; approximately 500 for DQA1; approximately 570 for DPA1; more than 450 for DPB1. On average, around 230,000 unique TCR beta nucleotide sequences were sequenced per donor among a few hundred genotyped donors of the cohort, with about 17% of those sequences being non-productive. Roughly 310 gigabases of sequencing data and approximately 80 million unique TCR sequences were included in an early release covering roughly 700 HLA-typed donors. A later analysis re-examined previously published TCR beta repertoires from over 500 donors and added high-resolution HLA genotyping to investigate patterns of TCR occurrence. Of the 350 to 400 genotyped donors, around 81% fell in the genetic ancestry cluster associated with self-reported Caucasian donors. Four or five DR-DQ haplotypes were handled as single units for association and clustering because linkage in the cohort was strong. The study combined high-throughput TCR immunosequencing, statistical association of individual TCRs with disease status, and machine learning to predict cytomegalovirus infection status. Using immunosequencing, the study profiled T cell repertoires from approximately 700 subjects and related those repertoires to cytomegalovirus serostatus. A separate validation cohort of about 110 different subjects was used in addition to the 666-subject first cohort. The later analysis used no new phenotypic data to find candidate immune exposures, relying instead on TCR beta sequences and their occurrence across donors. Class I and class II HLA loci were covered by the typing at four-digit resolution. Donor age, sex, ethnicity and CMV serostatus were compiled together with the repertoire data. The study was designed to test whether signatures of past pathogen exposure could be identified by cataloging public T cell receptors. All discovery cohort repertoires had been generated on a single sequencing platform.

The paper's findings and limits, for the study overall: Strong co-occurrence of HLA alleles, especially DR and DQ, made assigning TCR associations to individual alleles difficult. In a later analysis, the rate of TCR association differed among HLA loci, with DRB1 alleles having the most associated TCRs and HLA-C alleles having the fewest. In a later analysis, most CMV-associated TCR beta chains were found to appear HLA-restricted, with HLA associations seemingly driven largely by CMV exposure. In a later genetic analysis, a missense DCLRE1C variant was associated with V-gene and J-gene trimming of TCR beta chains, and the association was replicated in an independent cohort. Correlated functional status among segregating V segments might be attributable to linkage disequilibrium, but an unknown experimental factor could not be ruled out. In a later analysis, several top co-occurrence clusters were reported to appear linked to parvovirus B19, influenza, CMV and Epstein-Barr virus. In both the original and validation cohorts, the classifier was reported to diagnose cytomegalovirus status with high specificity and sensitivity. Because HLA typing was missing for some donors at each locus, association tests included only the typed subset. Over 15 rarely observed V segments, including chromosome 9 orphons, were excluded from the earlier analysis of a few hundred of the donors because counts were too low. In a later analysis, HLA-associated TCR beta chains showed more clonal expansion and lower generation probabilities than non-associated chains that were equally common. A cluster of highly shared sequence variants was judged likely to be a technical artifact of the sequencing pipeline. The 87-base-pair reads could not distinguish some IMGT-functional V segments, including TRBV6-2 and TRBV6-3, so those segments were excluded. It was suggested by the authors that the approach could potentially be generalized to other disease states and immunological phenotypes. A further reported finding was that TCR beta sequences accurately predicted the HLA-A and HLA-B alleles for most subjects in the first cohort. In the study, some 180 TCR beta chains were listed as associated with cytomegalovirus. Only TCR beta chains were sequenced in this cohort, and the absence of alpha or paired-chain data limited detectable features. In a later analysis, some 17,000 TCR beta sequences were associated with specific HLA alleles at a false discovery rate of 0.05. For the cohort, immune exposure information was limited to CMV serostatus. Presence/absence analyses assumed roughly uniform sequencing depth across donors, an assumption that may not hold. A later genetic analysis reported fewer N-insertions in productive TCRs among donors in an Asian-associated ancestry cluster than the roughly 620-donor mean. In vitro tests confirmed that a few of the cytomegalovirus-associated TCR beta chains recognize cytomegalovirus antigens. In an earlier analysis of more than 500 of the donors, most TCR beta V segments appeared in productive rearrangements about 87% or about 30% of the time, broadly matching IMGT annotations. Most TCR sequences were observed very rarely across donors, whereas some public TCRs were present in many individuals.

Library method: the immunoSEQ multiplex PCR assay. For the multiplex PCR, a mixture combining 60 forward primers for TCR Vbeta segments and 13 reverse primers for TCR Jbeta segments was used. The CDR3 region of rearranged TCR beta genes was amplified from genomic DNA by a multiplex PCR assay. Amplified TCR beta libraries were sequenced as 87-base-pair reads on the Illumina HiSeq System. On the study's bioinformatics: Across the roughly 670 repertoires, a later analysis counted 60 million to 90 million unique TCR beta chains, approximately 12 million of which were shared by at least two donors. A nearest-neighbor algorithm error-corrected the raw reads and collapsed the reads into unique sequences, merging closely related sequences to remove PCR and sequencing errors. Alignment of CDR3 sequences to IMGT reference sequences was used to assign V, D and J gene segments. For a sequence to be retained, at least a six-nucleotide match to both a V gene segment and a J gene segment was required. Rearrangements were classified as productive when the CDR3 lacked stop codons and remained in frame with V and J, and all other rearrangements were classified as non-productive. Following IMGT convention, CDR3 was defined as the stretch from the second conserved V-encoded cysteine up to the conserved J-encoded phenylalanine. The earlier analysis of about 610 of the donors excluded sequences that lacked an unambiguous match to a single V gene segment. An earlier analysis of 500 to 600 of the donors classified V segments as functional when productive rearrangements were above 56.7% and as segregating when the standard deviation between donors was above 5%. A statistical classification framework was built for diagnosing cytomegalovirus status from the catalog of TCR beta chain sequences. In a later analysis, TCR nucleotide sequences were compared against IMGT/GENE-DB human TR gene sequences so that V and J genes could be assigned. A later analysis assigned CDR3 sequences and most-parsimonious VDJ recombination scenarios with the TCRdist pipeline. In a later analysis, each TCR beta chain was defined by its CDR3 amino acid sequence together with its V-gene family, and reads without a unique V-gene family were excluded. As a way to deal with suspected cross-contamination and a sequencing artifact, a later analysis dropped 450 to 700 nucleotide sequences that were highly shared and had low generation probability. In a later analysis, a clonal expansion index was calculated for each public chain from normalized within-repertoire ranks of inferred template counts. Generation probabilities in a later analysis came from a VDJ recombination model fitted to out-of-frame rearrangements, and those results were checked against IGoR. In a later analysis, TCR-TCR, TCR-HLA and TCR-CMV co-occurrence was scored with hypergeometric tests, and a repertoire-size bias correction was applied to TCR pairs. A later analysis estimated false discovery rates by permuting HLA or CMV assignments 20 times. In a later analysis, co-occurring TCRs were grouped using DBSCAN, and TCRdist sequence similarity was added for clustering within HLA-allele-positive subsets. Co-occurrence clustering excluded repertoires with fewer than 30,000 or more than 120,000 public chains, plus five with anomalous nucleotide sharing. In TCRdb, the immuneACCESS table is reduced to in-frame sequences with V and J assigned. These tables do not hold every clone; where another copy was compared, an unresolved V gene accounts for under half, and the others remain unexplained. The V and J calls and clone size come from that table; D and trimming were worked out from the DNA. For this sample there are approximately 150,000 clones; 77% appear just once. Approximately 2.4% of the sample belongs to the ten largest clones.

The cohort comprised around 690 healthy bone marrow donors. All cohort members were sampled while nominally healthy, although unrecorded immune exposures were likely present. The donor was CMV seropositive and belonged to the group of 250 to 350 seropositive cohort members. Every donor gave a peripheral blood sample, and the peripheral blood mononuclear cells from that sample were used for TCR beta sequencing. Genomic DNA was extracted from the blood cell samples with the Qiagen DNeasy Blood Extraction Kit. V is trimmed back by 3 bases and J by 1 base, and the junction contains 2 bases that no gene match accounts for. The CDR3 numbers 15 residues from cysteine through phenylalanine. The only DNA kept is the CDR3, 45 bases in frame from the first base. CDR1 is given as LGHNA and CDR2 as YNFKEQ, both from the germline V gene. Points on this clone: No cognate antigen has been identified for it. No base qualities exist here, and no much larger clone lies one base off it.

The chain links TRBV4-2 with TRBJ2-2, with TRBD2 matching 7 junction bases. The TCR comes from a middle-aged woman in good health and CMV-seropositive. Sequencing was performed on PBMCs. The CDR3 region has the sequence CASSQSSGNTGELFF. The DNA sequence is TGTGCCAGCAGCCAGTCTAGCGGGAACACCGGGGAGCTGTTTTTT.